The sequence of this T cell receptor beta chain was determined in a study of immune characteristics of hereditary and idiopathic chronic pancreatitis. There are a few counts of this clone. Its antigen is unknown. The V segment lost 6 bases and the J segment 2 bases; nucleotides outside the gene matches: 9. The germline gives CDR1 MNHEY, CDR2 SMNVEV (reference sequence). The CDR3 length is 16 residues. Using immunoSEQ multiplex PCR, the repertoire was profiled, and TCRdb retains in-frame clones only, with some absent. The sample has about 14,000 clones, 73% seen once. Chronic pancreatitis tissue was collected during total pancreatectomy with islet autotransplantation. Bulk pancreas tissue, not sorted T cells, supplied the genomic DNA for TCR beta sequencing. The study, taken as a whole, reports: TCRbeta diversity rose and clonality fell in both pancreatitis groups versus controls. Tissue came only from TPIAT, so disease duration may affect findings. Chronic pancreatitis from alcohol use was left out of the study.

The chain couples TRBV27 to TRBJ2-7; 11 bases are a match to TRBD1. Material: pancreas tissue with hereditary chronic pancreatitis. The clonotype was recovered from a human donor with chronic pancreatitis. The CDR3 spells CASRLDGTGGTYEQYF. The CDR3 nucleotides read TGTGCCAGCAGGCTGGACGGGACAGGGGGGACCTACGAGCAGTACTTC.